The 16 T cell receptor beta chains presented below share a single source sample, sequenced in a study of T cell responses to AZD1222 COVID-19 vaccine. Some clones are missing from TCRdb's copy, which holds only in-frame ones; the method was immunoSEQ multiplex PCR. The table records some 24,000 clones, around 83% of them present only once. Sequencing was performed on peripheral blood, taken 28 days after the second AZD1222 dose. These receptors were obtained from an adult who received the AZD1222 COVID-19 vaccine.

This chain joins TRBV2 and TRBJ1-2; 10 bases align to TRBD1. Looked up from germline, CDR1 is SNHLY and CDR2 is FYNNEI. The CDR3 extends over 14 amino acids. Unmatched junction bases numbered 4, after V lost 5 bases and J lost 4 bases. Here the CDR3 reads CASSSGTGVYGYTF. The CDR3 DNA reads TGTGCCAGCAGTTCCGGGACAGGGGTCTATGGCTACACCTTC.

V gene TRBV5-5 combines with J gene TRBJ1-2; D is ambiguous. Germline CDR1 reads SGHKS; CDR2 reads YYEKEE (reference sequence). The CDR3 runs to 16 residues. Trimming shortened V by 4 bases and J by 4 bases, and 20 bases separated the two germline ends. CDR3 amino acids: CASSPEYPTVFYGYTF. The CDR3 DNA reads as TGTGCCAGCAGCCCCGAGTATCCTACAGTTTTCTATGGCTACACCTTC.

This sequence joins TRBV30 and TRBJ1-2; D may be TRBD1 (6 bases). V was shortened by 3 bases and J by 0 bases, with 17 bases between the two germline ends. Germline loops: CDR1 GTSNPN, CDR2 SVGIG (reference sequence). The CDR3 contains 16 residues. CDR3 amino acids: CAWSPRGGDTNYGYTF. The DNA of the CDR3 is TGTGCCTGGAGCCCGAGGGGAGGGGACACTAACTATGGCTACACCTTC.

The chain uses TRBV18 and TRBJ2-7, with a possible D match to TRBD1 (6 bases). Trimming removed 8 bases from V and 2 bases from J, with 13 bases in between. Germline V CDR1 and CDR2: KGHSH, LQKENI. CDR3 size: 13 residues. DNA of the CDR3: TGTGCCAGCCAGGGGAACGGAACCTACGAGCAGTACTTC. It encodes CASQGNGTYEQYF.

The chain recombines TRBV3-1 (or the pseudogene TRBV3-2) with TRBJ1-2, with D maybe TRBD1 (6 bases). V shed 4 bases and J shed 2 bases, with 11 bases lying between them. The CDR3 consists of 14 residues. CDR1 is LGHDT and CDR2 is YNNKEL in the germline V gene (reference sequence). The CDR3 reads CASSLPQGNYGYTF. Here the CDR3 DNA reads TGTGCCAGCAGCCTCCCTCAGGGGAACTATGGCTACACCTTC.

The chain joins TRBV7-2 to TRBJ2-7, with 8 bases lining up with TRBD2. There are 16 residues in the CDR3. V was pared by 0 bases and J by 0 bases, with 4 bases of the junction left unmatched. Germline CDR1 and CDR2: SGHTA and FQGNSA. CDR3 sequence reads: CASSLAAGGPSYEQYF. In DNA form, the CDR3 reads TGTGCCAGCAGCTTAGCGGCGGGGGGCCCCTCCTACGAGCAGTACTTC.

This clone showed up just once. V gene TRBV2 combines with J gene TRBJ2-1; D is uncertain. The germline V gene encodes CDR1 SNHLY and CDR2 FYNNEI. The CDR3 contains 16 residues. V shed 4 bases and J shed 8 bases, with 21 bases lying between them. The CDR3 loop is CASSGSWTVPRDEQFF. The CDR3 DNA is TGTGCCAGCAGTGGGTCTTGGACCGTCCCTCGCGATGAGCAGTTCTTC.

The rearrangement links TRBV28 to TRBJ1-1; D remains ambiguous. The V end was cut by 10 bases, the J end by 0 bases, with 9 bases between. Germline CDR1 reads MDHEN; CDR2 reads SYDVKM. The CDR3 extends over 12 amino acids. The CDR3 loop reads CATHKLNTEAFF. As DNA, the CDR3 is TGTGCCACCCACAAGCTGAACACTGAAGCTTTCTTT.

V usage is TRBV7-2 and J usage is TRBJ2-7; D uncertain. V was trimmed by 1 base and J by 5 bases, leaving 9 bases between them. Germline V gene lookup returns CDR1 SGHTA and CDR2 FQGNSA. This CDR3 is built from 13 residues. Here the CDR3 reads CASSLGLQNEQYF. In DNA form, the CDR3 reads TGTGCCAGCAGCTTAGGGTTGCAGAACGAGCAGTACTTC. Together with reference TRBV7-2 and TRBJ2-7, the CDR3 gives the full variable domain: GAGVSQSPSNKVTEKGKDVELRCDPISGHTALYWYRQSLGQGLEFLIYFQGNSAPDKSGLPSDRFSAERTGGSVSTLTIQRTQQEDSAVYLCASSLGLQNEQYFGPGTRLTVT.

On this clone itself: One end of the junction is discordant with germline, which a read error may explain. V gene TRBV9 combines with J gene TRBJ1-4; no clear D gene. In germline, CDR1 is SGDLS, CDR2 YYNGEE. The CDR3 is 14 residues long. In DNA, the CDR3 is TGTGCCAGCAGCGTAGATCCTTTCCCAGAAAACCTGTTTTTT. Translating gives CASSVDPFPENLFF.

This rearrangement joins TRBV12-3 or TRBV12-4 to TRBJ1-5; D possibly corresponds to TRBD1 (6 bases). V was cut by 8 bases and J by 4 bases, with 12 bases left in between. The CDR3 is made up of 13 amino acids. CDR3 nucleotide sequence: TGTGCCAGCTCACGACAGGTAAATCAGCCCCAGCATTTT. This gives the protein CASSRQVNQPQHF.

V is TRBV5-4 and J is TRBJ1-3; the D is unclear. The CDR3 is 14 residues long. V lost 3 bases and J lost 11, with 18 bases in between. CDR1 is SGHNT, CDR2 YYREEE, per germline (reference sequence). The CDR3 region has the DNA TGTGCCAGCAGCTCCCCCCTGCAACCGAGCGCCATATATTTT. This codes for CASSSPLQPSAIYF.

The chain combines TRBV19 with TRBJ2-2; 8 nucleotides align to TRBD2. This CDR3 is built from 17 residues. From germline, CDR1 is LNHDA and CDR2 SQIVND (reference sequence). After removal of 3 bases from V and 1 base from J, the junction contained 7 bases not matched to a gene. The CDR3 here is CASSMSSGNLNTGELFF. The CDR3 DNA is TGTGCCAGTAGTATGAGTAGCGGGAACCTGAACACCGGGGAGCTGTTTTTT.

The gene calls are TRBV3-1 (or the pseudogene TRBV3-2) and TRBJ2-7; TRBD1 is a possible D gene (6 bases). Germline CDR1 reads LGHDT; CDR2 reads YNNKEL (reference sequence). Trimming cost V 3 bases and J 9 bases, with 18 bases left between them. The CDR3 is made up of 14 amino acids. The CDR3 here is CASSQQGSSNVQYF. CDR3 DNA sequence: TGTGCCAGCAGCCAGCAGGGGAGTAGTAACGTGCAGTACTTC.

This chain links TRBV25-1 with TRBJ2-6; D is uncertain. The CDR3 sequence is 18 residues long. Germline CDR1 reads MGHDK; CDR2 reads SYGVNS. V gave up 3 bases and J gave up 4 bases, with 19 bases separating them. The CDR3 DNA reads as TGTGCCAGCAGTGATTTCTCCGCAGGTCCACGAGGGGCCAACGTCCTGACTTTC. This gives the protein CASSDFSAGPRGANVLTF.

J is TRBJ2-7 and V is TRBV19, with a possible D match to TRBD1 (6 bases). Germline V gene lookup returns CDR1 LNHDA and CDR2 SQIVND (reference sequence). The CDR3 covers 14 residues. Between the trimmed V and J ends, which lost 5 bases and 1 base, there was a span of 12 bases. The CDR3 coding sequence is TGTGCCAGTAGTGACAGGTCCCCTTCCTACGAGCAGTACTTC. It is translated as CASSDRSPSYEQYF. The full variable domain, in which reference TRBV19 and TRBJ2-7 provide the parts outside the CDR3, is DGGITQSPKYLFRKEGQNVTLSCEQNLNHDAMYWYRQDPGQGLRLIYYSQIVNDFQKGDIAEGYSVSREKKESFPLTVTSAQKNPTAFYLCASSDRSPSYEQYFGPGTRLTVT.